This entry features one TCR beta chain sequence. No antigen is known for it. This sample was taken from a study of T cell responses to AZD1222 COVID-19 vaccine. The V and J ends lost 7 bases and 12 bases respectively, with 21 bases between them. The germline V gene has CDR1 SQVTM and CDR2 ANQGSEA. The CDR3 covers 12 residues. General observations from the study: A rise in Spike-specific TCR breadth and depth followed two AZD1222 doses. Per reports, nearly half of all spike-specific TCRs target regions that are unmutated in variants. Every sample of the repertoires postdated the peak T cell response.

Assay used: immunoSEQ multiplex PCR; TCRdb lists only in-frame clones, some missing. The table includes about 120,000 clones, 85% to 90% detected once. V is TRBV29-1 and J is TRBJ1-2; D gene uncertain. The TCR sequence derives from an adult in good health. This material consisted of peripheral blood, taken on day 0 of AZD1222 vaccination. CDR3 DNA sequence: TGCAGCGACTCTTATCGCCTTGGACCCCACACCTTC. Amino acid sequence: CSDSYRLGPHTF.